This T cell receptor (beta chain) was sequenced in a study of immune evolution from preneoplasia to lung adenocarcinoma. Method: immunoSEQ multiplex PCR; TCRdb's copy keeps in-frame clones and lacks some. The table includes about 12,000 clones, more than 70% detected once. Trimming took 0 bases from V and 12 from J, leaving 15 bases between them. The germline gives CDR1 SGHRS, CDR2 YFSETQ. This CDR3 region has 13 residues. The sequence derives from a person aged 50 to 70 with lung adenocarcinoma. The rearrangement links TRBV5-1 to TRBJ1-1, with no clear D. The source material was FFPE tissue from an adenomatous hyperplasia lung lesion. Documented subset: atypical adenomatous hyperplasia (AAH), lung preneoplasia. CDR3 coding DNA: TGCGCCAGCAGCTTGGAGGGCACCTCTGTGACTTTCTTT. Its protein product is CASSLEGTSVTFF.